These T cell receptor beta chains were read from a single sample in a study of shared clonotypes between healthy human individuals. Profiling relied on immunoSEQ multiplex PCR, and the TCRdb table lists in-frame clones only, not all of them. The sample has approximately 400,000 clones, 90% to 98% seen once; the top ten hold around 0.29%. Sequenced sample: memory CD8+ T cells sorted from blood. The receptors originated from a man aged 25 to 45 in good health. Both conserved end residues are part of each CDR3. The D gene is left open where the match is weak. Size is omitted from some rows. Given values are once, few, many or a class for expanded clones.

>TRBD2|TRBJ2-3|.|TRBV5-1
TGCGCCAGCAGCCCTGGACTAGGGACAGATACGCAGTATTTT
CASSPGLGTDTQYF
>TRBD2|TRBJ2-7|once|TRBV6-1
TGTGCCAGCAGACGCGACCCGGGGGGAGGCGAGCAGTACTTC
CASRRDPGGGEQYF
>TRBD1|TRBJ1-1|.|TRBV5-8
TGTGCCAGCAGCTTGCTCCCGGGGACAGAATTTGAAGCTTTCTTT
CASSLLPGTEFEAFF
>.|TRBJ2-5|.|TRBV2
TGTGCCAGCAGCTCGGGGGGCCCTGAGACCCAGTACTTC
CASSSGGPETQYF
>TRBD1|TRBJ1-2|.|TRBV10-3
TGTGCCATCAGTAAGGGACAGCAATTTAACTATGGCTACACCTTC
CAISKGQQFNYGYTF
>TRBD1|TRBJ2-7|.|TRBV11-2
TGTGCCAGCAGCTGGCAGGGGGCGCGAGAGCAGTACTTC
CASSWQGAREQYF
>.|TRBJ1-3|.|TRBV18
TGTGCCAGCTCACCCCAAAGCTCTGGAAACACCATATATTTT
CASSPQSSGNTIYF
>.|TRBJ2-5|.|TRBV23-1
TGCGCCAGCAGTCGAAGAAGGTGGGAGACCCAGTACTTC
CASSRRRWETQYF
>.|TRBJ2-4|.|TRBV2
TGTGCCAGCAGCGAACAACTAGCAAACATTCAGTACTTC
CASSEQLANIQYF
>.|TRBJ2-7|.|TRBV2
TGTGCCAGCTTAAAAGAGTTGCGGGCAGCCTACGAGCAGTACTTC
CASLKELRAAYEQYF
>.|TRBJ1-4|.|TRBV10-3
TGTGCCATCAGTCCGACAGAGGAAAAACTGTTTTTT
CAISPTEEKLFF
>.|TRBJ2-1|.|TRBV5-6
TGTGCCAGCAGCTTGGCCAAGGGTGAGCAGTTCTTC
CASSLAKGEQFF
>.|TRBJ2-1|.|TRBV2
TGTGCCAGCAGTGAAGACCTATCTAGGTATGAGCAGTTCTTC
CASSEDLSRYEQFF
>.|TRBJ2-1|once|TRBV7-8
TGTGCCAGCAGCTTACGGCCGGGAGATGAGCAGTTCTTC
CASSLRPGDEQFF
>.|TRBJ2-7|.|TRBV7-9
TGTGCCAGCAGCTTAAGGGTATCGGGGAAAGGCCCTATCGAGCAGTACTTC
CASSLRVSGKGPIEQYF
>.|TRBJ2-4|.|TRBV20-1
TGCAGTGCTATCTTAAACATTCAGTACTTC
CSAILNIQYF
>TRBD2|TRBJ2-1|once|TRBV4-1
TGCGCCAGCAGCCCTCTAGCGGGAGGGAGGAATGAGCAGTTCTTC
CASSPLAGGRNEQFF
>TRBD2|TRBJ2-2|.|TRBV11-2
TGTGCCAGCAGCCGACTAGCGGGAACGCTAAACACCGGGGAGCTGTTTTTT
CASSRLAGTLNTGELFF
>TRBD1|TRBJ2-7|few|TRBV20-1
TGCAGTGCTACAGGGGGCTACGAGCAGTACTTC
CSATGGYEQYF
>TRBD2|TRBJ2-7|.|TRBV5-4
TGTGCCAGCAGCTTGAATGGGAGGGGCTACGAGCAGTACTTC
CASSLNGRGYEQYF
>TRBD2|TRBJ2-1|.|TRBV7-2
TGTGCCAGCAGCCCCCGACGGAAGCGGGAGCGCGATGAGCAGTTCTTC
CASSPRRKRERDEQFF
>.|TRBJ2-7|.|TRBV2
TGTGCGGTGGGCGGGCCGAGAAGGTACTTC
CAVGGPRRYF
>TRBD2|TRBJ2-7|once|TRBV11-3
TGTGCCAGCAGCGTGGGACTAGCCGATGAGCAGTACTTC
CASSVGLADEQYF
>.|TRBJ2-2|.|TRBV29-1
TGCAGCGTTGAGGCAGGGGTGAACACCGGGGAGCTGTTTTTT
CSVEAGVNTGELFF
>TRBD1|TRBJ2-3|.|TRBV28
TGTGCCAGCAGTCCCACGAGCACCAGGGGGCAGGGAGATACGCAGTATTTT
CASSPTSTRGQGDTQYF
>.|TRBJ2-3|.|TRBV19
TGTGCCAGTAGTCGGGCTAGCGCGAGCACAGATACGCAGTATTTT
CASSRASASTDTQYF
>.|TRBJ1-2|.|TRBV2
TGTGCCAGAGCGGACAGCGTGGGCTACACCTTC
CARADSVGYTF
>.|TRBJ2-7|.|TRBV6-1
TGTGCCAGCAGTAAGGGACCAGTAGCCTACGAGCAGTACTTC
CASSKGPVAYEQYF
>.|TRBJ1-2|.|TRBV28
TGTGCCAGCAGTTTATCAAGTCAGTATGGCTACACCTTC
CASSLSSQYGYTF
>.|TRBJ2-7|.|TRBV21-1
TGTGCCAGCAGCACCCGTCTAGCGGGAGTGGCCTCCTACGAGCAGTACTTC
CASSTRLAGVASYEQYF
>.|TRBJ2-7|.|TRBV9
TGTGCCAGCAGCTCCGGGACTTACTACGAGCAGTACTTC
CASSSGTYYEQYF
>TRBD2|TRBJ2-7|.|TRBV5-1
TGCGCCAGCAGCTTGGCCGGATCTTGGACTAGCGGGTCCTACGAGCAGTACTTC
CASSLAGSWTSGSYEQYF
>.|TRBJ2-3|.|TRBV5-4
TGTGCCAGCAGACACGAAGATACGCAGTATTTT
CASRHEDTQYF
>.|TRBJ1-6|.|TRBV2
TGTGCCAGCAGCACCATTCAGGGCAGGATCCTCCACTTT
CASSTIQGRILHF
>TRBD1|TRBJ1-5|.|TRBV19
TGTGCCAGTAGTATAGATGACACAGGGGCCTCCAATCAGCCCCAGCATTTT
CASSIDDTGASNQPQHF
>TRBD2|TRBJ2-3|.|TRBV5-1
TGCGCCAGCAGCTTGGCTAGCGGAGGGGTAGATACGCAGTATTTT
CASSLASGGVDTQYF
>.|TRBJ2-1|.|TRBV7-9
TGTGCCAGCAGCTTAAGGTGGTCTAGCTCCTACAATGAGCAGTTCTTC
CASSLRWSSSYNEQFF
>TRBD2|TRBJ2-5|.|TRBV5-1
TGCGCCAGCAGTGGTGAAGCGGGAGTCTCAAGTAAAGAGACCCAGTACTTC
CASSGEAGVSSKETQYF
>TRBD1|TRBJ2-7|.|TRBV5-4
TGTGCCAGCAGCACCGGGACAGGTACCTACGAGCAGTACTTC
CASSTGTGTYEQYF
>TRBD2|TRBJ2-7|.|TRBV27
TGTGCCAGCACCTTGACTAGCGGGGCCCCCTACGAGCAGTACTTC
CASTLTSGAPYEQYF
>.|TRBJ2-2|.|TRBV14
TGTGCCAGCAGCCGTAGAAGAATTGCCCACCCCGGGGAGCTGTTTTTT
CASSRRRIAHPGELFF
>.|TRBJ1-2|.|TRBV28
TGTGCCAGCAGTTTATACGGCAGGGAAGGAGGTGGCTACACCTTC
CASSLYGREGGGYTF
>.|TRBJ2-3|.|TRBV7-2
TGTGCCAGCAGCTTAGTCCCACGGGATACGCAGTATTTT
CASSLVPRDTQYF
>.|TRBJ1-4|.|TRBV5-1
TGCGCCAGCAGCCCCTCGACAGGAAAGGATGAAAAACTGTTTTTT
CASSPSTGKDEKLFF
>.|TRBJ1-1|.|TRBV25-1
TGTGCCAGCAGCCCCGGGACACTCTGGGGCGCTGAAGCTTTCTTT
CASSPGTLWGAEAFF
>.|TRBJ1-1|.|TRBV27
TGTGCCAGCAGTTTAGCTTCGAACACTGAAGCTTTCTTT
CASSLASNTEAFF
>TRBD1|TRBJ1-5|.|TRBV5-5
TGTGCCAGCAGCTTGGGGACAGGGGGTAATCAGCCCCAGCATTTT
CASSLGTGGNQPQHF
>.|TRBJ2-7|.|TRBV11-2
TGTGCCAGCAGCAGATCCCACGAGCAGTACTTC
CASSRSHEQYF
>TRBD2|TRBJ2-1|.|TRBV9
TGTGCCAGCAGCGTATCTAGCGGGTGGAATGAGCAGTTCTTC
CASSVSSGWNEQFF
>TRBD2|TRBJ2-7|.|TRBV27
TGTGCCAGCAGTCCTCTGGCGGGAGCGTCCTACGAGCAGTACTTC
CASSPLAGASYEQYF
>.|TRBJ2-1|.|TRBV27
TGTGCCAGCAGTGCCAGGGGATCCAATGAGCAGTTCTTC
CASSARGSNEQFF
>TRBD2|TRBJ2-5|.|TRBV11-2
TGTGCCAGCAGCTTAGGGCCTAGCGGAGTCCAAGAGACCCAGTACTTC
CASSLGPSGVQETQYF
>.|TRBJ1-3|.|TRBV28
TGTGCCAGCAGCTGGGACGTAGGAAACACCATATATTTT
CASSWDVGNTIYF
>.|TRBJ2-4|.|TRBV5-6
TGTGCCAGCAGCTTGGCAGGTCGGCTAGCCAAAAACATTCAGTACTTC
CASSLAGRLAKNIQYF
>.|TRBJ2-2|.|TRBV5-1
TGCGCCAGCAGCTTGGGCGGGGCCGGGGAGCTGTTTTTT
CASSLGGAGELFF
>.|TRBJ2-7|.|TRBV14
TGTGCCAGCAGCCAAGCGGGTTCGAGCCTGGGGCAGTACTTC
CASSQAGSSLGQYF
>.|TRBJ2-5|once|TRBV6-1
TGTGCCAGCAGTCTAGTCCGTCGGGAGACCCAGTACTTC
CASSLVRRETQYF
>TRBD2|TRBJ2-1|.|TRBV4-1
TGCGCCAGCAACCCCGTTTTGGCTAGCGGGAGACCTCCCTACAATGAGCAGTTCTTC
CASNPVLASGRPPYNEQFF
>.|TRBJ2-1|.|TRBV27
TGTGCCAGCAGCTCCTCCCGGGACTCCCATGAGCAGTTCTTC
CASSSSRDSHEQFF